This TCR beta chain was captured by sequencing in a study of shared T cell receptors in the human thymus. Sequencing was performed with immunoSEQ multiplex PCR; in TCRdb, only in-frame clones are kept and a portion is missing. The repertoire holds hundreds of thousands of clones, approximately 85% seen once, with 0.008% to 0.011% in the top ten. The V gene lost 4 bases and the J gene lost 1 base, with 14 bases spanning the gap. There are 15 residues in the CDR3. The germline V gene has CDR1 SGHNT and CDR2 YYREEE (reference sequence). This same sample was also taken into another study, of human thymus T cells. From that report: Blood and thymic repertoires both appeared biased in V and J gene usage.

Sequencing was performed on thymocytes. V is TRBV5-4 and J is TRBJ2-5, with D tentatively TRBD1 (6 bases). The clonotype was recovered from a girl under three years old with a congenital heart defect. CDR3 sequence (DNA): TGTGCCAGCAGCCACCAAAGGGGGTCCCAAGAGACCCAGTACTTC. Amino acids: CASSHQRGSQETQYF.